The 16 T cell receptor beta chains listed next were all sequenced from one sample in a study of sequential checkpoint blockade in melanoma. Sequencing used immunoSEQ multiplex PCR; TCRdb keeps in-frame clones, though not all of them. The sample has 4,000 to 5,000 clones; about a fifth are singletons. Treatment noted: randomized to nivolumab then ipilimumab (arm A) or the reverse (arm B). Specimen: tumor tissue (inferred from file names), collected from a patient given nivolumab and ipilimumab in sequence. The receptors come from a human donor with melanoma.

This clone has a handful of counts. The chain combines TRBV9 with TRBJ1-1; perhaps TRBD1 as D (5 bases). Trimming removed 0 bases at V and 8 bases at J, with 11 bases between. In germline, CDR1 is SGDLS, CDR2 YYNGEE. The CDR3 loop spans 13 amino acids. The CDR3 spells CASSVGTPGEAFF. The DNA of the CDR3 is TGTGCCAGCAGCGTAGGGACACCGGGGGAAGCTTTCTTT.

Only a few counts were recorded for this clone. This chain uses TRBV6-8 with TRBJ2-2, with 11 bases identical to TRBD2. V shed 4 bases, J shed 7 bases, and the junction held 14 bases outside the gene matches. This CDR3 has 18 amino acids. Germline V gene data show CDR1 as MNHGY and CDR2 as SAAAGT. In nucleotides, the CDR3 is TGTGCCAGCAGTTCCCCCTCACTAGCGGGGGCGGTTGACGGGGAGCTGTTTTTT. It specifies CASSSPSLAGAVDGELFF.

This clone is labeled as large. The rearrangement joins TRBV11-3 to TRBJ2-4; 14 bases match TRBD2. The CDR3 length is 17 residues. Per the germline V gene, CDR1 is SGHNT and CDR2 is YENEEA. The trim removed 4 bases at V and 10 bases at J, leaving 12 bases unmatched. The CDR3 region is CASSWTSGGPESLIQYF. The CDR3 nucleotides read TGTGCCAGCAGCTGGACTAGCGGGGGGCCCGAGTCTCTAATTCAGTACTTC.

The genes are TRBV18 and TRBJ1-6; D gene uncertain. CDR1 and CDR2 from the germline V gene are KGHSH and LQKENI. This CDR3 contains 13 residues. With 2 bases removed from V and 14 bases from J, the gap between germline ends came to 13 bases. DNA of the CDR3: TGTGCCAGCTCACCAGATAAAATGGGCACCCTCCACTTT. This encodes CASSPDKMGTLHF.

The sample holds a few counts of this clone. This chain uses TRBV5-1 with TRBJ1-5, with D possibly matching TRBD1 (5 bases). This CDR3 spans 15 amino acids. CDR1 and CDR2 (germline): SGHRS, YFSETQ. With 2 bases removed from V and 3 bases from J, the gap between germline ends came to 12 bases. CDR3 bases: TGCGCCAGCAGCTTAACTACAGGCTCCAATCAGCCCCAGCATTTT. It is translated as CASSLTTGSNQPQHF.

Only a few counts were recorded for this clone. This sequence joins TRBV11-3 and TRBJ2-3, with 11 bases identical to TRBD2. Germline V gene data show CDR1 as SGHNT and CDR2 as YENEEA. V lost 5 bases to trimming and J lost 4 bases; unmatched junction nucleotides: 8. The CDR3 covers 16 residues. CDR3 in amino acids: CASSLQIAGGADTQYF. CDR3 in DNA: TGTGCCAGCAGCCTACAAATAGCGGGGGGGGCAGATACGCAGTATTTT.

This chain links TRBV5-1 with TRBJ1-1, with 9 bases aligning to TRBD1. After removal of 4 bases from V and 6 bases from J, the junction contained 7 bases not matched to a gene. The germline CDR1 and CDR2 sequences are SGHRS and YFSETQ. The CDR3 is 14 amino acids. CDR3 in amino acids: CASSPGQGQAEAFF. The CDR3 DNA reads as TGCGCCAGCAGCCCGGGACAGGGACAAGCTGAAGCTTTCTTT.

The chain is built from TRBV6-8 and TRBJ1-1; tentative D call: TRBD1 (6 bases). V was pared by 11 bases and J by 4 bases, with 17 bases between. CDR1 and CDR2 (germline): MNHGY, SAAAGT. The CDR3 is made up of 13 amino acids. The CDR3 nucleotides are TGTGCCGCACAACAGGGTATGAGCACTGAAGCTTTCTTT. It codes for CAAQQGMSTEAFF.

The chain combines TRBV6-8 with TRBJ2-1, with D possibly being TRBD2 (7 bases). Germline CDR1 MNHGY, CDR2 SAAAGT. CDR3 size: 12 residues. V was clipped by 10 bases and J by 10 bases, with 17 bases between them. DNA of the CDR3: TGTGCCATCAGATCGGGAGGACAGGAGCAGTTCTTC. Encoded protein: CAIRSGGQEQFF.

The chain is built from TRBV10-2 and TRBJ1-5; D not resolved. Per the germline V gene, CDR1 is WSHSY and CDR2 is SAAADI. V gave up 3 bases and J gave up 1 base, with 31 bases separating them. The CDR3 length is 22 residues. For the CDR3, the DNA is TGCGCCAGCAGTGAAGGGCCAGTCGGGCAGTCAAATTCCAGGAACAGCAATCAGCCCCAGCATTTT. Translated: CASSEGPVGQSNSRNSNQPQHF.

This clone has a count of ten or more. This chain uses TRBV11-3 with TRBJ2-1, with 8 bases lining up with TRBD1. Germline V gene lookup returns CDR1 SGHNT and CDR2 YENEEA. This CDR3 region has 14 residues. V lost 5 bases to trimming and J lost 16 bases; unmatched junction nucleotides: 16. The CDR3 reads CASSQRQGPHTGFF. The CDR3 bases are TGTGCCAGCAGCCAACGACAGGGGCCACACACTGGTTTCTTC. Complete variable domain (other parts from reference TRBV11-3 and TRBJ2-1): EAGVVQSPRYKIIEKKQPVAFWCNPISGHNTLYWYLQNLGQGPELLIRYENEEAVDDSQLPKDRFSAERLKGVDSTLKIQPAELGDSAVYLCASSQRQGPHTGFFGPGTRLTVL.

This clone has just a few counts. The CDR3 region has the DNA TGCGCCAGCAGCCAAGGACCGGGACTAGGGAGCTCTGGGGCCAACGTCCTGACTTTC. Its protein is CASSQGPGLGSSGANVLTF. The chain carries TRBV4-1 and TRBJ2-6; 8 nucleotides align to TRBD2. CDR3 length: 19 residues. The junction had 8 bases not matched to a gene; V was cut back by 1 base and J by 0 bases. CDR1 and CDR2 from the germline V gene are MGHRA and YSYEKL.

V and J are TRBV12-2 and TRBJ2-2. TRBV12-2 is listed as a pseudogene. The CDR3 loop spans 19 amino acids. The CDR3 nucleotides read TGTGCAAGTCGCCCATCCAAGTTGTGCACAGGAGGTCTGATCGGGGAGCTGTTTTTT. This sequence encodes CASRPSKLCTGGLIGELFF.

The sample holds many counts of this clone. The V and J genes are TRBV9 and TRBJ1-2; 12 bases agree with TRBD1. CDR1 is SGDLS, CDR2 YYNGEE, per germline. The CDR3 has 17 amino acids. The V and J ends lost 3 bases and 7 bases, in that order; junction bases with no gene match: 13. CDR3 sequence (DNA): TGTGCCAGCAGCGCATCGCACGGAGGGGACAGGGGGCTTGGCTACACCTTC. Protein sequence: CASSASHGGDRGLGYTF. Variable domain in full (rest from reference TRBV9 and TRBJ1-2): DSGVTQTPKHLITATGQRVTLRCSPRSGDLSVYWYQQSLDQGLQFLIQYYNGEERAKGNILERFSAQQFPDLHSELNLSSLELGDSALYFCASSASHGGDRGLGYTFGSGTRLTVV.

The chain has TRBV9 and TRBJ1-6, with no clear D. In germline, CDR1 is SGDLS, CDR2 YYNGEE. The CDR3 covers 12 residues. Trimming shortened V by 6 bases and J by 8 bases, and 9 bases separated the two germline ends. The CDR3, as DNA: TGTGCCAGCAAGGTCCGAGATTCACCCCTCCACTTT. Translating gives CASKVRDSPLHF.

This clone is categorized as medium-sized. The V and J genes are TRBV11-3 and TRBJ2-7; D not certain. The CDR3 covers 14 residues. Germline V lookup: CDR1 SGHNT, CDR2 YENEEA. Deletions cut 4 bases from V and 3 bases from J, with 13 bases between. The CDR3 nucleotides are TGTGCCAGCAGCTCCGCCCGGGTGGTCTACGAGCAGTACTTC. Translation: CASSSARVVYEQYF.